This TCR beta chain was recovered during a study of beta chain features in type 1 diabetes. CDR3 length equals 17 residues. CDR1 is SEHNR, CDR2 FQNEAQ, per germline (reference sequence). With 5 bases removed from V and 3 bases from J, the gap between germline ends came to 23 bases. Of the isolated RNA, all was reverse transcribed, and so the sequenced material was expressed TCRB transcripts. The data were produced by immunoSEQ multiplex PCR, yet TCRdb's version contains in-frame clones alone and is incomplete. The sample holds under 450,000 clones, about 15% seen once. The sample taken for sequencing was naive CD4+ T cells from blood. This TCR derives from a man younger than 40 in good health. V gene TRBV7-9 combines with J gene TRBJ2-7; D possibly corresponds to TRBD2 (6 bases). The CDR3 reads CASSPFRFGREVYEQYF. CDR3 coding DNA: TGTGCCAGCAGCCCCTTCCGCTTCGGCAGGGAGGTCTACGAGCAGTACTTC.